The clone carrying this T cell receptor (beta chain) appeared once. The sample comes from a study of blood T cell repertoires in COVID-19. At the level of the study: Whether acute or convalescent, the COVID-19 samples came from the United States, Italy and Spain. T cells, B-cell-depleted T cells, or PBMCs supplied cDNA or gDNA.

This CDR3 has 13 amino acids. From germline, CDR1 is KGHSH and CDR2 LQKENI. V was cut by 8 bases and J by 3 bases, with 12 bases left in between. TCRdb keeps only in-frame clones here, not all; method: immunoSEQ multiplex PCR. The data show 250,000 or so clones, around 84% seen once. Sequences were obtained from peripheral blood. The chain is built from TRBV18 and TRBJ2-3; D not certain. This clonotype originated in a man in his forties who had recovered from COVID-19. The CDR3 nucleotides are TGTGCCAGCAGACAAGGCCCTACAGATACGCAGTATTTT. Its protein is CASRQGPTDTQYF.